Presented here are 6 T cell receptor beta chains from one specimen sequenced in a study of identical twins. MiXCR, applied by TCRdb to the 5' RACE reads, yields one record per CDR3 protein. Found here are 310,000 or so distinct CDR3 sequences, under 9% of them singletons; the top ten hold 2.1%. This sample also belongs to another study, concerning yellow fever vaccine responses in identical twins.

Input material: memory (CD45RO+) T cells sorted from blood. The receptors originated from a woman aged 18-30 years in good health.

The gene calls are TRBV5-5 and TRBJ2-6; TRBD1 or TRBD2 may be the D gene (5 bases each). CDR1 and CDR2 from the germline V gene are SGHKS and YYEKEE (reference sequence). Trimming shortened V by 4 bases and J by 2 bases, and 16 bases separated the two germline ends. This CDR3 is 17 amino acids long. For the CDR3, the DNA is TGTGCCAGCAGCCGACGGGGCGCTATGACTGGGGCCAACGTCCTGACTTTC. Its translation: CASSRRGAMTGANVLTF.

This clonotype was seen a few times. The rearrangement uses TRBV4-2 and TRBJ2-1, with 10 bases identical to TRBD2. Germline CDR1 is LGHNA and CDR2 is YNFKEQ. The CDR3 loop spans 17 amino acids. V dropped 4 bases and J dropped 3; count of bases not matched to a gene: 9. The CDR3 sequence is CASSPDPWTSGYNEQFF. In DNA, the CDR3 is TGTGCCAGCAGCCCGGACCCCTGGACTAGCGGCTACAATGAGCAGTTCTTC.

J is TRBJ2-1 and V is TRBV5-6, with D possibly being TRBD1 or TRBD2 (5 bases each). Looked up from germline, CDR1 is SGHDT and CDR2 is YYEEEE. The germline V and J ends were trimmed by 4 bases and 8 bases, with 28 bases remaining between them. The CDR3 covers 18 residues. The CDR3 loop is CASSPDDLHGTLWHEQFF. The CDR3 DNA is TGTGCCAGCAGCCCGGATGACCTTCACGGGACGCTTTGGCATGAGCAGTTCTTC.

This clonotype has only a few counts. The chain combines TRBV20-1 with TRBJ1-2; D may be TRBD1 (6 bases). CDR3 length: 12 amino acids. Trimming stripped 4 bases from V and 14 bases from J, with 20 bases between. Germline CDR1 reads DFQATT; CDR2 reads SNEGSKA (reference sequence). The CDR3 sequence: CSAMSRTEGRTF. CDR3 DNA: TGCAGTGCTATGTCTAGGACAGAAGGTCGTACCTTC.

This clonotype was picked up a small number of times. The chain combines TRBV20-1 with TRBJ1-2; 7 bases line up with TRBD1. This CDR3 is 15 amino acids long. Germline V gives CDR1 DFQATT, CDR2 SNEGSKA (reference sequence). V shed 3 bases and J 3 bases; nucleotides not matched to a gene: 10. CDR3 bases: TGCAGTGCTAGTGAGGGGGCTTCGTATGACTATGGCTACACCTTC. Protein: CSASEGASYDYGYTF.

The table lists this clonotype with a few counts. The chain couples TRBV3-1 to TRBJ2-3; D call uncertain. The germline CDR1 and CDR2 sequences are LGHDT and YNNKEL (reference sequence). V lost 1 base, J lost 4 bases, and 12 bases lay in between. The CDR3 has 15 residues. CDR3 sequence: CASSQGPAFADTQYF. DNA for the CDR3: TGTGCCAGCAGCCAAGGCCCCGCATTTGCAGATACGCAGTATTTT.